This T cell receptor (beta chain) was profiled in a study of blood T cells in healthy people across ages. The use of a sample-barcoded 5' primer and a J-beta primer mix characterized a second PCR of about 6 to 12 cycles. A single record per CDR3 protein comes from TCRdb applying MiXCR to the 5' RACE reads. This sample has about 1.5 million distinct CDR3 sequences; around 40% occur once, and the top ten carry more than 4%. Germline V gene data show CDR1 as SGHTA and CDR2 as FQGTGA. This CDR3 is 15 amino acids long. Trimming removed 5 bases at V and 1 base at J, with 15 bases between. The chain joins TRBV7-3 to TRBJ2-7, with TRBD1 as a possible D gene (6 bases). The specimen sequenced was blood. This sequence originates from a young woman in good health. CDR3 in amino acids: CASSQVGGISYEQYF. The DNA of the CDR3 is TGTGCCAGCAGCCAAGTAGGGGGTATTTCCTACGAGCAGTACTTC. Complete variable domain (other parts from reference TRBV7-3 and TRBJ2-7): GAGVSQTPSNKVTEKGKYVELRCDPISGHTALYWYRQSLGQGPEFLIYFQGTGAADDSGLPNDRFFAVRPEGSVSTLKIQRTERGDSAVYLCASSQVGGISYEQYFGPGTRLTVT.